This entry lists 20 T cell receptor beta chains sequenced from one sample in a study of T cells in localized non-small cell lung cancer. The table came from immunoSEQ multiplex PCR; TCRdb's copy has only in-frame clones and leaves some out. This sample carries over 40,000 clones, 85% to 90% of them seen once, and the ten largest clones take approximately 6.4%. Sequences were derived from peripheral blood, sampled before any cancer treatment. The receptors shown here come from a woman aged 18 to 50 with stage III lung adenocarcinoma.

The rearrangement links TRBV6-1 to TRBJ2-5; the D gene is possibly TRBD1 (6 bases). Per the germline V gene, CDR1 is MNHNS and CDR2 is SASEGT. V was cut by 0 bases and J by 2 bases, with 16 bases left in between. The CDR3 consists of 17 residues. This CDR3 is CASSEALVGDTQETQYF. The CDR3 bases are TGTGCCAGCAGTGAAGCCTTGGTTGGGGACACACAAGAGACCCAGTACTTC.

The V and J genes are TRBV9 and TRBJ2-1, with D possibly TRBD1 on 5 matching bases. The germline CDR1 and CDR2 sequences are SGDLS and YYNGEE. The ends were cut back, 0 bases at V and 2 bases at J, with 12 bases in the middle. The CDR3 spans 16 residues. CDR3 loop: CASSVEAGITYNEQFF. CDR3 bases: TGTGCCAGCAGCGTAGAGGCAGGGATAACCTACAATGAGCAGTTCTTC.

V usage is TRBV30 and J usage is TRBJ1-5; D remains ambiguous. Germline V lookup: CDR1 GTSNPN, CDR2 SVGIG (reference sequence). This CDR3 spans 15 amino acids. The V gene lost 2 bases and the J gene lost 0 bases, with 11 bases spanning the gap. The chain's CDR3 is CAWSSARHSNQPQHF. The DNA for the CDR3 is TGTGCCTGGAGTTCGGCCCGCCATAGCAATCAGCCCCAGCATTTT.

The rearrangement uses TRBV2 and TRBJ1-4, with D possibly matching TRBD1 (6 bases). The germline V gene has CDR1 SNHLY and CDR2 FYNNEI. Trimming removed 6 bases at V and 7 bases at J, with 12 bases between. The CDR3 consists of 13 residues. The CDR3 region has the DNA TGTGCCAGCAGCATGGGGGCTCGTGAAAAACTGTTTTTT. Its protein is CASSMGAREKLFF.

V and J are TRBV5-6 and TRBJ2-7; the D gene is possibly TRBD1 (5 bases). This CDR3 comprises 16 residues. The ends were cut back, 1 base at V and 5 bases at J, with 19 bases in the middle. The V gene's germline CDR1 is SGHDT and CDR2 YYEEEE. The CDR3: CASSLFGVGAVDEQYF. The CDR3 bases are TGTGCCAGCAGCTTGTTTGGGGTAGGGGCTGTCGACGAGCAGTACTTC.

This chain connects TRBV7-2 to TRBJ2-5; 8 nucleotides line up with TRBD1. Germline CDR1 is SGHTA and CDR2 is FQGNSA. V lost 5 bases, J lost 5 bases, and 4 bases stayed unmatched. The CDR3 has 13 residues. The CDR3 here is CASSPRTGETQYF. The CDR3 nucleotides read TGTGCCAGCAGCCCTCGGACAGGGGAGACCCAGTACTTC.

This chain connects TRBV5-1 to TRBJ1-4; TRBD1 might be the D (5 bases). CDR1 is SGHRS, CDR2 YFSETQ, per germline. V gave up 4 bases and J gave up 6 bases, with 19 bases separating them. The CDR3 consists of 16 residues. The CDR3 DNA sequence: TGCGCCAGCAGCGAGGATGGTCAGGGATTCCATGAAAAACTGTTTTTT. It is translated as CASSEDGQGFHEKLFF.

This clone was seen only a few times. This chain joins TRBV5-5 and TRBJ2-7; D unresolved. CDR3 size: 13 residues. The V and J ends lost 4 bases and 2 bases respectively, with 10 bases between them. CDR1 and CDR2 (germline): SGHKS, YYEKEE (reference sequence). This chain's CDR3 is CASSDLQTYEQYF. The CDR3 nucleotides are TGTGCCAGCAGCGATCTGCAGACCTACGAGCAGTACTTC. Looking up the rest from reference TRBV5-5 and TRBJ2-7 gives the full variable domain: DAGVTQSPTHLIKTRGQQVTLRCSPISGHKSVSWYQQVLGQGPQFIFQYYEKEERGRGNFPDRFSARQFPNYSSELNVNALLLGDSALYLCASSDLQTYEQYFGPGTRLTVT.

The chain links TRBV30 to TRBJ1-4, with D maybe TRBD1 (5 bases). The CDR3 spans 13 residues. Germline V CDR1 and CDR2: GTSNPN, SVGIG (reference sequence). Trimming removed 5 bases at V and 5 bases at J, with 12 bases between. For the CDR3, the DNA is TGTGCCTGGGTAGACGGGGGGAATGAAAAACTGTTTTTT. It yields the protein CAWVDGGNEKLFF.

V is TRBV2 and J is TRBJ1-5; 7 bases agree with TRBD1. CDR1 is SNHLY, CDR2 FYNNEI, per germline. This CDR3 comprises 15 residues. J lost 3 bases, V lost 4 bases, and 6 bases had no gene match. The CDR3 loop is CASSAHRGFNQPQHF. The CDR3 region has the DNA TGTGCCAGCAGTGCGCACAGGGGTTTCAATCAGCCCCAGCATTTT.

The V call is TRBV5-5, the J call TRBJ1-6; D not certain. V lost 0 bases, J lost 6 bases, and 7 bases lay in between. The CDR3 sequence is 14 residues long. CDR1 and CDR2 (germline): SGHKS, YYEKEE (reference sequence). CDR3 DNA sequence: TGTGCCAGCAGCTTGGTTGCAGCTAATTCACCCCTCCACTTT. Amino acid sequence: CASSLVAANSPLHF. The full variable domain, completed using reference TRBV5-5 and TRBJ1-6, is DAGVTQSPTHLIKTRGQQVTLRCSPISGHKSVSWYQQVLGQGPQFIFQYYEKEERGRGNFPDRFSARQFPNYSSELNVNALLLGDSALYLCASSLVAANSPLHFGNGTRLTVT.

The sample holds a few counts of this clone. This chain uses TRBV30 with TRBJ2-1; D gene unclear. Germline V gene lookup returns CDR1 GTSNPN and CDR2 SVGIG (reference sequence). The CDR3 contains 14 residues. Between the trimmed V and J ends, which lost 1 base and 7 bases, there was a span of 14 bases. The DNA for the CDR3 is TGTGCCTGGAGTGCCCGTGCAGCCTTTAATGAGCAGTTCTTC. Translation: CAWSARAAFNEQFF.

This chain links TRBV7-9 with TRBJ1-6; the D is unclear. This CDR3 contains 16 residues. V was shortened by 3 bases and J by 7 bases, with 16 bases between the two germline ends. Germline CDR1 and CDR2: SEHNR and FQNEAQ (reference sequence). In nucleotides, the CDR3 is TGTGCCAGCAGCTTCCTGAAGGGCTATGAAAATTCACCCCTCCACTTT. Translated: CASSFLKGYENSPLHF.

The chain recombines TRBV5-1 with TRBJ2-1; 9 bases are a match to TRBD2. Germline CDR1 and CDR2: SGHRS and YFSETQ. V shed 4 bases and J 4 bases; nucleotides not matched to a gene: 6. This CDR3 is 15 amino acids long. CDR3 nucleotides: TGCGCCAGCAGCCGGGCGACTAGCGGATACAATGAGCAGTTCTTC. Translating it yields CASSRATSGYNEQFF.

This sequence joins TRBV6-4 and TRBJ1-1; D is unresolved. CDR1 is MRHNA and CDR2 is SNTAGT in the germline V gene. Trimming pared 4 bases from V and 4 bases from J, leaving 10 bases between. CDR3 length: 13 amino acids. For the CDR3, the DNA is TGTGCCAGCAGTGCAAAGGGAGGCACTGAAGCTTTCTTT. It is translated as CASSAKGGTEAFF.

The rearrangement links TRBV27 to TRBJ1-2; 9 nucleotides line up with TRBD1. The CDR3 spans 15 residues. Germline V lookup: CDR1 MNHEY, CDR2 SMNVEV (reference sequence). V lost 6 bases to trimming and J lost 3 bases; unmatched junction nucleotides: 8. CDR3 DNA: TGTGCCAGCAGCAGGACAGGGGAAATTCACTATGGCTACACCTTC. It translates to CASSRTGEIHYGYTF.

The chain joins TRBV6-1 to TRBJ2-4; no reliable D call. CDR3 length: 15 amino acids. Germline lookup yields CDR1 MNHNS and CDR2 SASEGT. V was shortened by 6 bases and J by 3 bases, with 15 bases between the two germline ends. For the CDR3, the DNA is TGTGCCAGCAGAGGGAACAGAAATAGCAAAAACATTCAGTACTTC. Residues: CASRGNRNSKNIQYF.

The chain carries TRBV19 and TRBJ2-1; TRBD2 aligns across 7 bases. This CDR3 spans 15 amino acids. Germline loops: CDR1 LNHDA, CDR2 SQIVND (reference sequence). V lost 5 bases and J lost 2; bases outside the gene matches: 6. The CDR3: CASSPRAGAYNEQFF. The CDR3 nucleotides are TGTGCCAGTAGTCCTCGGGCGGGGGCCTACAATGAGCAGTTCTTC.

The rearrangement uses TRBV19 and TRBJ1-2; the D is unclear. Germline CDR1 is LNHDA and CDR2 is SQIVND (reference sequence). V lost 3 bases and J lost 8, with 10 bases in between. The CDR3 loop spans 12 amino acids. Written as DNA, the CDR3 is TGTGCCAGTAGTATCCGAGGCCGGGGCTACACCTTC. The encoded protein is CASSIRGRGYTF.

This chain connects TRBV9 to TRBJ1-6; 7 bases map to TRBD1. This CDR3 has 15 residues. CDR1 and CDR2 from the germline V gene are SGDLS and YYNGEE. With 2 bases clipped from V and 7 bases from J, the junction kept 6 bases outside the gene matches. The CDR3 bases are TGTGCCAGCAGCGTTTTGGGGACAGCCAATTCACCCCTCCACTTT. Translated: CASSVLGTANSPLHF.